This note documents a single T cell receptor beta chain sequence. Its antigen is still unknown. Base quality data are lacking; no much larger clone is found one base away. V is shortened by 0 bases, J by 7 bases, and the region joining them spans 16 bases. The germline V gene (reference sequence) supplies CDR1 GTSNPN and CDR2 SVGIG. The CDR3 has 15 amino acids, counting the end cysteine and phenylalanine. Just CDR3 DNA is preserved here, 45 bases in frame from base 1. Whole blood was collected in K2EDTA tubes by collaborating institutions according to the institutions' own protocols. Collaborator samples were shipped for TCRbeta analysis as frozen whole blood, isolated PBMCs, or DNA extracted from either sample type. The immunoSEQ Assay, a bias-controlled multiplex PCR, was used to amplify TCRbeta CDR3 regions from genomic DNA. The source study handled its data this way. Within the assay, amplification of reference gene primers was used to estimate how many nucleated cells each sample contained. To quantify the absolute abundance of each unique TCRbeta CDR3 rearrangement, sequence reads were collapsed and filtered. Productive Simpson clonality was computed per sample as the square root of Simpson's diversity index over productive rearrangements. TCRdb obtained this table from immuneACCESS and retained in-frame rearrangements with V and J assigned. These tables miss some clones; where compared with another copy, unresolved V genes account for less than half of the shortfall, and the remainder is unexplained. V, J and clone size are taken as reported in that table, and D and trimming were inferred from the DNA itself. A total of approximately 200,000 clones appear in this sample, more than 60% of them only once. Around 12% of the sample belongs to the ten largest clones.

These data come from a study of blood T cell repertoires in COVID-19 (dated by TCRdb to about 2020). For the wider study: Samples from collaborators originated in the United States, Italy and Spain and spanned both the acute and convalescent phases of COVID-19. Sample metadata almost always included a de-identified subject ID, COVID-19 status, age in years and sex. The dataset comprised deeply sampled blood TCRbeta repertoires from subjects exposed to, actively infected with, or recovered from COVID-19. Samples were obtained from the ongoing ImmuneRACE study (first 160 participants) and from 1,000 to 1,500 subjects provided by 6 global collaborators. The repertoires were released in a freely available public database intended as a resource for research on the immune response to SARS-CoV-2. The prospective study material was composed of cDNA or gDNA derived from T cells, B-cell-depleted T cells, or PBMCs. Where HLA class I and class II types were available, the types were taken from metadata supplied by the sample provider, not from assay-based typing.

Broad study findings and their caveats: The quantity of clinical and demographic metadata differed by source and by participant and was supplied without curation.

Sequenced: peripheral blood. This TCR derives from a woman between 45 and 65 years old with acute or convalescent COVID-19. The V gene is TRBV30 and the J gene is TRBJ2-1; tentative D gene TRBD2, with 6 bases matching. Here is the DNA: TGTGCCTGGAGTGTAGCCGGGAGTGCCAAGAATGAGCAGTTCTTC. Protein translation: CAWSVAGSAKNEQFF.